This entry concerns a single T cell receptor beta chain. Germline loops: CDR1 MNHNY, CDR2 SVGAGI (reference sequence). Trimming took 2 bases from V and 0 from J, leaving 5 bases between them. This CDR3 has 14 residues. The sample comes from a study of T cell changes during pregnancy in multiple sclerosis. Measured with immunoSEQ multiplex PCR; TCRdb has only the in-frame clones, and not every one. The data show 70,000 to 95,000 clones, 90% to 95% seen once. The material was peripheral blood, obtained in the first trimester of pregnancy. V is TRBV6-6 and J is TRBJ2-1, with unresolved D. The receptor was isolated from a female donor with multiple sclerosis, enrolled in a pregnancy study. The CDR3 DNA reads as TGTGCCAGCAGTTACGAGAACTCCTACAATGAGCAGTTCTTC. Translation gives CASSYENSYNEQFF.